This T cell receptor beta chain was recorded in a study of metastatic and nonmetastatic thyroid tumors. Looking at the study overall: Repertoires were compared across blood and tumor or nodule tissue from malignant and benign thyroid patients. Notes on the study in general: Within blood and tumor, benign nodules reportedly had significantly lower TCR beta diversity than malignant thyroid tumors did.

Germline V gene sequence: CDR1 MDHEN, CDR2 SYDVKM. The V end was cut by 6 bases, the J end by 7 bases, with 4 bases between. The CDR3 sequence is 10 residues long. Note on this clone: The target antigen is unknown.

All patients were untreated before thyroid surgery. Original processing methods: What underpinned the distant-metastasis classifier for papillary thyroid cancer was the set of CDR3 differences across clinicopathological groups. Using MiXCR, TCRdb reanalyzed the PCR reads. The V and J calls and clone size come from TCRdb's table, not from the authors' own analysis. The sample contains about 43,000 clones, about an eighth of which appear only once. The chain recombines TRBV28 with TRBJ1-5; D is unresolved. This TCR derives from a female donor with papillary thyroid cancer or a benign thyroid nodule (not recorded which). Some clones in this sample may be carry-over from other donors' samples. Sequencing was performed on blood. CDR3 sequence: CASSLQPQHF. DNA for the CDR3: TGTGCCAGCAGCCTACAGCCCCAGCATTTT.